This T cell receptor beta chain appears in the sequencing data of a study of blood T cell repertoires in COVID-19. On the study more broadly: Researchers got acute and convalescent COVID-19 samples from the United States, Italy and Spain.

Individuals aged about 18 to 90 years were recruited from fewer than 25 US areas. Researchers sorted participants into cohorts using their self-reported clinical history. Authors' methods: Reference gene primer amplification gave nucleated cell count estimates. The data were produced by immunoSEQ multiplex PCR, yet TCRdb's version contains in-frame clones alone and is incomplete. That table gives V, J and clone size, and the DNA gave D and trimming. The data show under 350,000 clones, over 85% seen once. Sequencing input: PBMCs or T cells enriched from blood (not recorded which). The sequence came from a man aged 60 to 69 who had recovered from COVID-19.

The CDR3: CASSLRRGQFF. The CDR3, as DNA: TGTGCCAGCAGCTTAAGGAGGGGGCAGTTCTTC. This rearrangement joins TRBV7-8 to TRBJ2-1; D perhaps matches TRBD2 (6 bases). Trimming took 2 bases from V and 12 from J, leaving 8 bases between them. The CDR3 length is 11 residues. The germline CDR1 and CDR2 sequences are SGHVS and FQNEAQ.